The present TCR beta chain was sequenced within a study of Ad26.COV2.S vaccination and SARS-CoV-2 variants. Treatment denoted: roughly 18 received Ad26.COV2.S at low or high dose, single or two shots; 5 received placebo; per-sample allocation not given. Sampling was performed 63 days after the first vaccine or placebo injection. Here immunoSEQ multiplex PCR was the method, and the copy in TCRdb shows in-frame clones only, minus some. The table lists under 500,000 clones, approximately 90% of them singletons, with approximately 1.7% in the top ten. The germline V gene has CDR1 SEHNR and CDR2 FQNEAQ (reference sequence). The CDR3 loop spans 13 amino acids. Trimming removed 3 bases from V and 4 bases from J, with 10 bases in between.

The sample here was peripheral blood, taken in a trial of Ad26.COV2.S vaccine versus placebo. The source of this sequence is a person between 18 and 60 years old who received the Ad26.COV2.S COVID-19 vaccine or a placebo. The chain is built from TRBV7-9 and TRBJ2-7; perhaps TRBD1 as D (5 bases). The CDR3 reads CASSFAQGYEQYF. CDR3 DNA: TGTGCCAGCAGCTTTGCCCAGGGTTACGAGCAGTACTTC.